A selection of T cell receptor beta chains follows, all from one sample in a study of vaccination and CD4 T cells after COVID-19. These receptors' targets are unknown. TCRdb recomputed calls from the PCR reads with MiXCR, one row per CDR3 protein. The profile covers 15,000 to 20,000 distinct CDR3 sequences, with approximately 70% appearing a single time and about 16% taken by the ten largest. The sequenced sample was CD4+ T cells from blood, cultured in vitro. All receptors derive from a human donor who had recovered from COVID-19. Both conserved end residues are part of each CDR3. Fields, in order: clone size, J gene, V gene, D gene, CDR3 DNA, CDR3 protein. D genes are given only for firm matches. Clone size, where shown, is once, few, many, or a class for clones that have expanded.

abundance: -; j_gene: TRBJ1-6; v_gene: TRBV20-1; d_gene: -; CDR3nt: TGCAGTGCTCTGGGACGGGGACGAAATTCACCCCTCCACTTT; CDR3aa: CSALGRGRNSPLHF
abundance: -; j_gene: TRBJ1-6; v_gene: TRBV4-1; d_gene: -; CDR3nt: TGCGCCAGCAGCCAAGGGGGACACTTCGGCTCACCCCTCCACTTT; CDR3aa: CASSQGGHFGSPLHF
abundance: once; j_gene: TRBJ2-1; v_gene: TRBV11-2; d_gene: TRBD2; CDR3nt: TGTGCCAGCAGCTCTCTAGCGGGAGGGACTAATGAGCAGTTCTTC; CDR3aa: CASSSLAGGTNEQFF
abundance: -; j_gene: TRBJ2-7; v_gene: TRBV27; d_gene: TRBD2; CDR3nt: TGTGCCAGCAGTTTACTAGCGGGGCCGCGGGAGCAGTACTTC; CDR3aa: CASSLLAGPREQYF
abundance: -; j_gene: TRBJ2-1; v_gene: TRBV27; d_gene: TRBD2; CDR3nt: TGTGCCAGCACCCCGACACTAGCGTCCCCCTACAATGAGCAGTTCTTC; CDR3aa: CASTPTLASPYNEQFF
abundance: once; j_gene: TRBJ1-2; v_gene: TRBV19; d_gene: TRBD1; CDR3nt: TGTGCCAGTACCGAAGCCGGGACAGCTAACTATGGCTACACCTTC; CDR3aa: CASTEAGTANYGYTF
abundance: -; j_gene: TRBJ2-5; v_gene: TRBV19; d_gene: TRBD2; CDR3nt: TGTGCCAGTAGTATGGTACTAGCGGGAGCTGGGGGGGAGACCCAGTACTTC; CDR3aa: CASSMVLAGAGGETQYF
abundance: -; j_gene: TRBJ2-3; v_gene: TRBV20-1; d_gene: -; CDR3nt: TGCAGTGCTAGCGGGACCCTCAGGAGCACAGATACGCAGTATTTT; CDR3aa: CSASGTLRSTDTQYF
abundance: -; j_gene: TRBJ1-2; v_gene: TRBV27; d_gene: -; CDR3nt: TGTGCCAGCAGTTCGGCAGGGGCCATCTATGGCTACACCTTC; CDR3aa: CASSSAGAIYGYTF
abundance: -; j_gene: TRBJ2-7; v_gene: TRBV28; d_gene: -; CDR3nt: TGTGCCAGCAGAGATAGGGGATACGAGCAGTACTTC; CDR3aa: CASRDRGYEQYF
abundance: -; j_gene: TRBJ2-3; v_gene: TRBV20-1; d_gene: -; CDR3nt: TGCAGTGCTAGATTACTGGATACGCAGTATTTT; CDR3aa: CSARLLDTQYF
abundance: once; j_gene: TRBJ1-6; v_gene: TRBV27; d_gene: -; CDR3nt: TGTGCCAGCAGCTCGGGCCGTATGGGAAATTCACCCCTCCACTTT; CDR3aa: CASSSGRMGNSPLHF
abundance: few; j_gene: TRBJ2-3; v_gene: TRBV20-1; d_gene: -; CDR3nt: TGCAGTGCTAGTGGGGGGCCGGGAACAGATACGCAGTATTTT; CDR3aa: CSASGGPGTDTQYF
abundance: -; j_gene: TRBJ2-5; v_gene: TRBV7-9; d_gene: -; CDR3nt: TGTGCCAGCAGCTTAGCGTTGCCAGTGGGGACCCAGTACTTC; CDR3aa: CASSLALPVGTQYF
abundance: -; j_gene: TRBJ1-5; v_gene: TRBV24-1; d_gene: -; CDR3nt: TGTGCCACCAGTTACAGGGGCAATCAGCCCCAGCATTTT; CDR3aa: CATSYRGNQPQHF
abundance: -; j_gene: TRBJ1-2; v_gene: TRBV19; d_gene: TRBD1; CDR3nt: TGTGCCAGTAGTATCGGGACAGGAAGGGGCTATGGCTACACCTTC; CDR3aa: CASSIGTGRGYGYTF
abundance: -; j_gene: TRBJ2-7; v_gene: TRBV6-2/TRBV6-3; d_gene: -; CDR3nt: TGTGCCAGCAGTAGTGGGCAGTTGGGGATCTACGAGCAGTACTTC; CDR3aa: CASSSGQLGIYEQYF
abundance: -; j_gene: TRBJ1-5; v_gene: TRBV27; d_gene: -; CDR3nt: TGTGCCAGCAGTACGTACAATCAGCCCCAGCATTTT; CDR3aa: CASSTYNQPQHF
abundance: -; j_gene: TRBJ2-3; v_gene: TRBV11-3; d_gene: TRBD2; CDR3nt: TGTGCCAGCAGCTTAGCGTTTAGCGGGAGTCCGAATACGCAGTATTTT; CDR3aa: CASSLAFSGSPNTQYF
abundance: -; j_gene: TRBJ2-5; v_gene: TRBV30; d_gene: -; CDR3nt: TGTGCCTGGAGGCAAGGCTATGGGGAGACCCAGTACTTC; CDR3aa: CAWRQGYGETQYF
abundance: few; j_gene: TRBJ2-7; v_gene: TRBV24-1; d_gene: -; CDR3nt: TGTGCCACCAGTGATTTCCCGTACGAGCAGTACTTT; CDR3aa: CATSDFPYEQYF
abundance: -; j_gene: TRBJ2-1; v_gene: TRBV6-1; d_gene: -; CDR3nt: TGTGCCAGCAGCCCCTATTGGGGTAACGATGAGCAGTTCTTC; CDR3aa: CASSPYWGNDEQFF
abundance: -; j_gene: TRBJ2-1; v_gene: TRBV7-6; d_gene: -; CDR3nt: TGTGCCAGCAGCTTAGATAGGGGTTCTCACAATGAGCAGTTCTTC; CDR3aa: CASSLDRGSHNEQFF
abundance: -; j_gene: TRBJ2-7; v_gene: TRBV7-3; d_gene: TRBD1; CDR3nt: TGTGCCAGCAGCAGAGACAGGGGAAGCGAGCAGTACTTC; CDR3aa: CASSRDRGSEQYF
abundance: few; j_gene: TRBJ1-2; v_gene: TRBV7-9; d_gene: -; CDR3nt: TGTGCCAGCAGCTTAGGCCCCAACTATGGCTACACCTTC; CDR3aa: CASSLGPNYGYTF
abundance: few; j_gene: TRBJ1-2; v_gene: TRBV20-1; d_gene: TRBD1; CDR3nt: TGCAGTGCCATACCCCCGGGCAGGGGGAACTATGGCTACACCTTC; CDR3aa: CSAIPPGRGNYGYTF
abundance: -; j_gene: TRBJ1-2; v_gene: TRBV20-1; d_gene: TRBD1; CDR3nt: TGCAGTGCTCCACGACAGGGCCGCTATGGCTACACCTTC; CDR3aa: CSAPRQGRYGYTF
abundance: -; j_gene: TRBJ2-5; v_gene: TRBV15; d_gene: -; CDR3nt: TGTGCCACCAGCAGCGGGTCGTCTTTCCAAGAGACCCAGTACTTC; CDR3aa: CATSSGSSFQETQYF
abundance: -; j_gene: TRBJ1-2; v_gene: TRBV10-3; d_gene: -; CDR3nt: TGTGCCAGCAGTCCGCAGGTCTATGGCTACACCTTC; CDR3aa: CASSPQVYGYTF
abundance: -; j_gene: TRBJ1-2; v_gene: TRBV27; d_gene: TRBD1; CDR3nt: TGTGCCAGCAGTACCGTTAGACAGGGCGTTTGGTATGGCTACACCTTC; CDR3aa: CASSTVRQGVWYGYTF
abundance: -; j_gene: TRBJ2-5; v_gene: TRBV7-2; d_gene: TRBD2; CDR3nt: TGTGCCAGCAGCTTAGAGGCTAGCGGGGGCGGGGAGACCCAGTACTTC; CDR3aa: CASSLEASGGGETQYF
abundance: once; j_gene: TRBJ2-3; v_gene: TRBV7-2; d_gene: -; CDR3nt: TGTGCCAGCATGGGGTCGGGCTATACGCAGTATTTT; CDR3aa: CASMGSGYTQYF
abundance: -; j_gene: TRBJ1-5; v_gene: TRBV2; d_gene: -; CDR3nt: TGTGCCAGCAGGGGGACTCCGGGGCAGCCCCAGCATTTT; CDR3aa: CASRGTPGQPQHF
abundance: -; j_gene: TRBJ1-2; v_gene: TRBV6-5; d_gene: -; CDR3nt: TGTGCCAGCAGTTACTCGGTGTTTGCTAACTATGGCTACACCTTC; CDR3aa: CASSYSVFANYGYTF
abundance: -; j_gene: TRBJ2-2; v_gene: TRBV7-9; d_gene: -; CDR3nt: TGTGCCAGCAGCTTAGTTGGGGCCGGGGAGCTGTTTTTT; CDR3aa: CASSLVGAGELFF
abundance: -; j_gene: TRBJ2-2; v_gene: TRBV20-1; d_gene: TRBD2; CDR3nt: TGCAGTGCTAGTATCGGGACTACCTCCACCGGGGAGCTGTTTTTT; CDR3aa: CSASIGTTSTGELFF
abundance: -; j_gene: TRBJ2-7; v_gene: TRBV2; d_gene: -; CDR3nt: TGTGCCAGCAGTGTTATCTCCGAGCAGTACTTC; CDR3aa: CASSVISEQYF
abundance: once; j_gene: TRBJ2-3; v_gene: TRBV19; d_gene: -; CDR3nt: TGTGCCAGTAGTCTCCTAGGGCCGACGGGAACAGATACGCAGTATTTT; CDR3aa: CASSLLGPTGTDTQYF
abundance: -; j_gene: TRBJ1-5; v_gene: TRBV7-2; d_gene: -; CDR3nt: TGTGCCAGCAGCTTAGCCGCGAACAATCAGCCCCAGCATTTT; CDR3aa: CASSLAANNQPQHF
abundance: -; j_gene: TRBJ1-2; v_gene: TRBV20-1; d_gene: TRBD1; CDR3nt: TGCAGTGCCGCCGCGGCAGGGGGCGGTCGAGGCTACACCTTC; CDR3aa: CSAAAAGGGRGYTF
abundance: -; j_gene: TRBJ1-2; v_gene: TRBV6-2/TRBV6-3; d_gene: -; CDR3nt: TGTGCCAGCAGTTACCGATCAGGGTCCTATGGCTACACCTTC; CDR3aa: CASSYRSGSYGYTF
abundance: -; j_gene: TRBJ2-5; v_gene: TRBV6-1; d_gene: TRBD1; CDR3nt: TGTGCCAGCAGACGACAGGGCGAGACCCAGTACTTC; CDR3aa: CASRRQGETQYF
abundance: -; j_gene: TRBJ1-2; v_gene: TRBV12-3/TRBV12-4; d_gene: -; CDR3nt: TGTGCCAGCAGTCCACGGGACAAGGCGGGCTACACCTTC; CDR3aa: CASSPRDKAGYTF